The subject of this entry is one T cell receptor beta chain. The target antigen is unknown. TCRdb keeps only in-frame clones here, not all; method: immunoSEQ multiplex PCR. The sample lists some 2,500,000 clones; under 95% were seen once. CDR3 length equals 15 residues. V dropped 5 bases and J dropped 6; count of bases not matched to a gene: 4. The germline CDR1 and CDR2 sequences are SGHTA and FQGNSA. Splitting the CD4+ cells yielded a CD45RA+ naive subset and a CD45RA-negative memory subset. The data stem from a study of shared clonotypes between healthy human individuals. Study in general: CD4 naive and memory got three plates each, CD8 naive two, CD8 memory one.

Findings and caveats of the study: Non-shared clonotypes had lower generation probabilities than those shared by all four donors. Donor clonotype sharing was expected to depend on sequencing depth.

The chain combines TRBV7-2 with TRBJ2-3, with TRBD2 identical over 14 bases. The sequence was obtained from a man younger than 30 in good health. Some clones in this sample may be carry-over from other donors' samples. The sample was naive CD4+ T cells from PBMCs. Stated subset: CD45RA+ positively selected. The CDR3 DNA reads TGTGCCAGCAGCGTAAGACTAGCGGGAGGGGATACGCAGTATTTT. Residues: CASSVRLAGGDTQYF.